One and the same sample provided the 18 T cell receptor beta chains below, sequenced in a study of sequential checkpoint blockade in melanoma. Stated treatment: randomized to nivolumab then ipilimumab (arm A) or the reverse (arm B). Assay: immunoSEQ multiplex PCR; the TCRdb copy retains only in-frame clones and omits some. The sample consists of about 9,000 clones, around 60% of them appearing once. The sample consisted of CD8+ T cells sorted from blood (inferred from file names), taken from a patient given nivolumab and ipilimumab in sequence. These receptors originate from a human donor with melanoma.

The DNA of the CDR3 is TGTGCCAGCAGACAAGTCAGGGGGTCTAGGGACACTGAAGCTTTCTTT. Protein sequence: CASRQVRGSRDTEAFF. V usage is TRBV28 and J usage is TRBJ1-1; 7 nucleotides align to TRBD1. Germline V gene lookup returns CDR1 MDHEN and CDR2 SYDVKM. Unmatched junction bases numbered 13, after V lost 6 bases and J lost 3 bases. The CDR3 consists of 16 residues.

The CDR3 loop reads CASSQPGGAEEQYF. DNA of the CDR3: TGTGCCAGCAGCCAACCCGGCGGGGCCGAAGAGCAGTACTTC. The chain has TRBV16 and TRBJ2-7, with a possible D match to TRBD2 (6 bases). The CDR3 is made up of 14 amino acids. Germline V gene lookup returns CDR1 KGHSY and CDR2 FQNENV. V was trimmed by 2 bases and J by 7 bases, leaving 15 bases between them.

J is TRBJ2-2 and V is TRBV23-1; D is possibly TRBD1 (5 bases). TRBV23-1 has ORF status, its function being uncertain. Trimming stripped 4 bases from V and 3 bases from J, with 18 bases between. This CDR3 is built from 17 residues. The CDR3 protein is CASSPPPETDDTGELFF. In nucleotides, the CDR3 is TGCGCCAGCAGTCCTCCGCCGGAGACAGATGACACCGGGGAGCTGTTTTTT.

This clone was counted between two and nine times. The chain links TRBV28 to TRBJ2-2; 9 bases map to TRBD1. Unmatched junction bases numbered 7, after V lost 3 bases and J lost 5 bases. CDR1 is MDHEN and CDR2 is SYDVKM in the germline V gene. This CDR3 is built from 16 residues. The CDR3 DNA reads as TGTGCCAGCAGTTTGACAGGGGGGATTTGGACCGGGGAGCTGTTTTTT. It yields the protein CASSLTGGIWTGELFF.

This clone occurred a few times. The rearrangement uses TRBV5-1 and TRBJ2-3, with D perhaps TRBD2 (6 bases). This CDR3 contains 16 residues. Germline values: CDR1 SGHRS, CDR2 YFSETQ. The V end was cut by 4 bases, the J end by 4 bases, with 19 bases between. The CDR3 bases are TGCGCCAGCAGCGACGGACTATCTTGGCTTGCAGATACGCAGTATTTT. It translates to CASSDGLSWLADTQYF.

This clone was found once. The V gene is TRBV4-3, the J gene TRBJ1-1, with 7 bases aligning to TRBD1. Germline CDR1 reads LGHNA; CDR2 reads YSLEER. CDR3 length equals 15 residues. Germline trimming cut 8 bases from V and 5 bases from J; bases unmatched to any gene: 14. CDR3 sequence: CASARDSGPRTEAFF. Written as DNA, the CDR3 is TGCGCCAGCGCCCGGGACAGTGGGCCGAGGACTGAAGCTTTCTTT.

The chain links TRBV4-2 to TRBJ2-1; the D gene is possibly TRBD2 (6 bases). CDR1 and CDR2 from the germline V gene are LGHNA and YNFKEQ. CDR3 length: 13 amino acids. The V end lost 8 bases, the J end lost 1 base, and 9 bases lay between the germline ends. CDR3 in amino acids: CASAEGSYNEQFF. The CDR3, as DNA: TGTGCCAGCGCGGAGGGGTCCTACAATGAGCAGTTCTTC.

The CDR3 DNA is TGTGCCAGCAGTTACACTTCAGGGGTTTGGCAGTTCTTC. Its protein is CASSYTSGVWQFF. The chain combines TRBV6-6 with TRBJ2-1; a possible D gene is TRBD1 (6 bases). Germline V CDR1 and CDR2: MNHNY, SVGAGI (reference sequence). The CDR3 totals 13 residues. V dropped 2 bases and J dropped 12 bases, with 14 bases sitting between them.

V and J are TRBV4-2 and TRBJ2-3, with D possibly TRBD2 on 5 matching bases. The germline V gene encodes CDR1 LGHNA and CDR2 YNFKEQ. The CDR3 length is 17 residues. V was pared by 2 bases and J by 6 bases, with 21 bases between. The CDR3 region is CASSQPEDWGSIDTQYF. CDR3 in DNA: TGTGCCAGCAGCCAACCTGAGGACTGGGGTTCGATCGATACGCAGTATTTT.

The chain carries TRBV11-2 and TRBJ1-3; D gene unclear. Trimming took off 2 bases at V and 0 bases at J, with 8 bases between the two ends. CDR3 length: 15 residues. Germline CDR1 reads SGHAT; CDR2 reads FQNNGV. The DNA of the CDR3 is TGTGCCAGCAGCTTACGGGAGATCTCTGGAAACACCATATATTTT. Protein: CASSLREISGNTIYF.

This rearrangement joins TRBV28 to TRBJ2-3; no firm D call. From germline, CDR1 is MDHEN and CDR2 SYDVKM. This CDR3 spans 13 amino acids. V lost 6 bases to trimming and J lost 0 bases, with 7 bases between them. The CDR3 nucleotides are TGTGCCAGCAGCCCCGGTAGCACAGATACGCAGTATTTT. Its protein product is CASSPGSTDTQYF.

CDR3 DNA sequence: TGTGCCAGCAGCCGTTCTGAGGGCAATCAGCCCCAGCATTTT. It is translated as CASSRSEGNQPQHF. This chain joins TRBV7-9 and TRBJ1-5; D not certain. The V gene lost 5 bases and the J gene lost 2 bases, with 10 bases spanning the gap. This CDR3 comprises 14 residues. CDR1 and CDR2 from the germline V gene are SEHNR and FQNEAQ (reference sequence).

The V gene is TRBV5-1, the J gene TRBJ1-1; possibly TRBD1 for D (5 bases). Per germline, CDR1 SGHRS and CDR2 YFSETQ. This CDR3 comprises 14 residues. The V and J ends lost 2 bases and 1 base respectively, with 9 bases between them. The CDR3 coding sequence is TGCGCCAGCAGCTTTATGACAGAGAACACTGAAGCTTTCTTT. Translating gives CASSFMTENTEAFF.

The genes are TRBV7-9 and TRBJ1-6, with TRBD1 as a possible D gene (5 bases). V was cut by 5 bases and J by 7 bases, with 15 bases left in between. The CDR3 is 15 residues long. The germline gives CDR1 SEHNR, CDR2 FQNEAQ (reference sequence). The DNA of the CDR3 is TGTGCCAGCAGCCCTAGTGGGGGGGGGAATTCACCCCTCCACTTT. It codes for CASSPSGGGNSPLHF.

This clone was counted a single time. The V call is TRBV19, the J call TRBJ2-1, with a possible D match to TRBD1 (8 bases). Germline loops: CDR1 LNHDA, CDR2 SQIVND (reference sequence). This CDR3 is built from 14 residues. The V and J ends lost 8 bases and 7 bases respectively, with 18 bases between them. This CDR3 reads CASELGQGLNEQFF. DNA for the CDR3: TGTGCCAGTGAACTCGGACAGGGACTAAATGAGCAGTTCTTC.

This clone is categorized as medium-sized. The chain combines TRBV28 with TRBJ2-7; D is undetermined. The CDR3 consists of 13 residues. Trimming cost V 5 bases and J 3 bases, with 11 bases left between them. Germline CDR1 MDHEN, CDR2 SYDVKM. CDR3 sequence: CASSEENHYEQYF. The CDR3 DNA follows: TGTGCCAGCAGTGAGGAGAACCACTACGAGCAGTACTTC.

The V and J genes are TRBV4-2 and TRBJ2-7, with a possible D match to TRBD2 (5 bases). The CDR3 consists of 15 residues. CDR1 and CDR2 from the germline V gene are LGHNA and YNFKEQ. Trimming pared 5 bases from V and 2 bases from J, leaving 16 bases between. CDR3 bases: TGTGCCAGCAGCTTAGCCGGGCGGGCCACCTACGAGCAGTACTTC. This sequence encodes CASSLAGRATYEQYF.

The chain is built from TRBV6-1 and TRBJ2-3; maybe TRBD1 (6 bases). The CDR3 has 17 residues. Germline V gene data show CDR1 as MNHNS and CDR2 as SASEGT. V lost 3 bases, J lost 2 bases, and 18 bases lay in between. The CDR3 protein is CASSDLTTGVSTDTQYF. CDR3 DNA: TGTGCCAGCAGTGACCTGACGACAGGAGTTTCCACAGATACGCAGTATTTT.